The T cell receptor beta chain under discussion was sequenced for a study of T cell responses to AZD1222 COVID-19 vaccine. Findings and caveats of the study: Reportedly, nearly half the spike-specific TCRs target unmutated variant regions. No day 14 peak samples; only post-peak repertoires were characterized. At baseline, seropositivity was found in only a handful of AZD1222 recipients. A rise in Spike-specific TCR breadth and depth followed two AZD1222 doses.

CDR1 is SGHDT, CDR2 YYEEEE, per germline. The CDR3 has 17 amino acids. The V and J ends lost 4 bases and 2 bases, in that order; junction bases with no gene match: 13. As regards this clone: Its antigen is not identified.

Generated by immunoSEQ multiplex PCR, the TCRdb table keeps only in-frame clones and is missing some. The sample shows 100,000 to 150,000 clones, approximately 88% of them seen only once. This clonotype was obtained from an adult in good health. The chain recombines TRBV5-6 with TRBJ2-7, with 9 nucleotides matching TRBD1. The sequencing used peripheral blood, collected on day 0 of AZD1222 vaccination. The CDR3 DNA sequence: TGTGCCAGCAGCCCCGGGACAGGGAGAGAAAGTCCCTACGAGCAGTACTTC. Protein product: CASSPGTGRESPYEQYF.